The 5 T cell receptor beta chains listed next were all sequenced from one sample in a study of blood T cells in healthy people across ages. Together with a sample-barcoded 5' primer, a J-beta primer mix was included in a second PCR lasting roughly 6 to 12 cycles. TCRdb re-called the 5' RACE reads through MiXCR, storing one row per CDR3 protein. The sample gives around 650,000 distinct CDR3 sequences, approximately 40% of which show up once; 25% to 35% is in the top ten. Source material: blood. The origin of the receptors is a man older than 75 in good health.

The rearrangement uses TRBV7-8 and TRBJ2-1, with TRBD2 as a possible D gene (6 bases). The germline V gene has CDR1 SGHVS and CDR2 FQNEAQ. The CDR3 is 14 amino acids. V was clipped by 5 bases and J by 15 bases, with 23 bases between them. CDR3 amino acids: CASSRETSSNEGFF. The CDR3 region has the DNA TGTGCCAGCAGCCGAGAGACTAGTTCCAATGAGGGGTTCTTC.

The rearrangement links TRBV28 to TRBJ2-1; D remains unclear. The CDR3 runs to 13 residues. Germline lookup yields CDR1 MDHEN and CDR2 SYDVKM. The V and J ends lost 7 bases and 3 bases respectively, with 10 bases between them. CDR3 residues: CASKRAVYNEQFF. The CDR3 bases are TGTGCCAGCAAAAGGGCGGTCTACAATGAGCAGTTCTTC.

The chain couples TRBV6-2 or TRBV6-3 to TRBJ1-6; D possibly corresponds to TRBD1 (5 bases). Per germline, CDR1 MNHEY and CDR2 SVGEGT. This CDR3 has 15 amino acids. The V end lost 2 bases, the J end lost 7 bases, and 12 bases lay between the germline ends. The CDR3: CASSYDSRPNSPLHF. DNA of the CDR3: TGTGCCAGCAGTTACGACAGCAGACCAAATTCACCCCTCCACTTT.

The chain couples TRBV20-1 to TRBJ2-1; D is unresolved. The CDR3 extends over 15 amino acids. Trimming left V 5 bases short and J 0 bases short, with 14 bases between. CDR1 and CDR2 from the germline V gene are DFQATT and SNEGSKA (reference sequence). CDR3 DNA sequence: TGCAGTGCTGTGCGACCCGTGTCCTCCTACAATGAGCAGTTCTTC. It is translated as CSAVRPVSSYNEQFF.

As DNA, the CDR3 is TGCAGTGCCACCCCCGGACTTTACTACGAGCAGTACTTC. Protein: CSATPGLYYEQYF. The V gene is TRBV20-1, the J gene TRBJ2-7, with D possibly being TRBD2 (5 bases). The CDR3 consists of 13 residues. V shed 6 bases and J shed 3 bases, with 15 bases lying between them. CDR1 and CDR2 from the germline V gene are DFQATT and SNEGSKA (reference sequence).